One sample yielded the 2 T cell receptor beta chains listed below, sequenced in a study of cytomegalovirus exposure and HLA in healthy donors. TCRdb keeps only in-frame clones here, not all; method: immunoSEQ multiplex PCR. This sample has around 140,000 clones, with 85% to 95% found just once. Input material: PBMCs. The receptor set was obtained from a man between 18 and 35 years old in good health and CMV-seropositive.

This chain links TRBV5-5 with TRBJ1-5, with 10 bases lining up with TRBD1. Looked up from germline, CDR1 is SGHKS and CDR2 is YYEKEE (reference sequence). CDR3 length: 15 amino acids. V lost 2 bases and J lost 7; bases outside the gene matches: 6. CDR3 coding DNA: TGTGCCAGCAGCTTCTGGACAGGGGGTGGACAGCCCCAGCATTTT. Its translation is CASSFWTGGGQPQHF.

The DNA of the CDR3 is TGCGCCAGCAGTCCGACTAGCGGGGGGGACGAGCAGTACTTC. Encoded protein: CASSPTSGGDEQYF. The rearrangement uses TRBV5-1 and TRBJ2-7, with 14 nucleotides matching TRBD2. This CDR3 has 14 amino acids. Trimming removed 5 bases from V and 5 bases from J; junction bases left unmatched: 3. Germline loops: CDR1 SGHRS, CDR2 YFSETQ.